This TCR beta chain was sequenced in a study of beta chain features in type 1 diabetes. The overall study: Cell yields, age and gender were similar between patients and healthy donors. Study conclusions and caveats: Among patients with Type 1 diabetes, TCRB CDR3s were moderately but significantly shorter in every one of the four CD4+ subsets.

Of the isolated RNA, all was reverse transcribed, and so the sequenced material was expressed TCRB transcripts. The protocol was immunoSEQ multiplex PCR, while the TCRdb copy is restricted to in-frame clones and leaves out a portion. Counted here are about 740,000 clones, roughly 12% occurring once; the ten biggest clones make up approximately 0.021%. From germline, CDR1 is MNHEY and CDR2 SVGAGI. With 5 bases clipped from V and 0 bases from J, the junction kept 1 base outside the gene matches. The CDR3 consists of 14 residues. This clone was recorded a few times. Its specificity is unknown. The sample holds other DNA sequences that translate to the same CDR3.

The chain carries TRBV6-5 and TRBJ1-5; 7 nucleotides line up with TRBD1. The sequenced sample was naive CD4+ T cells from blood. The clonotype comes from a man between 18 and 35 years old with type 1 diabetes. The DNA of the CDR3 is TGTGCCAGCAGTCGGACAGGTAGCAATCAGCCCCAGCATTTT. Encoded protein: CASSRTGSNQPQHF.